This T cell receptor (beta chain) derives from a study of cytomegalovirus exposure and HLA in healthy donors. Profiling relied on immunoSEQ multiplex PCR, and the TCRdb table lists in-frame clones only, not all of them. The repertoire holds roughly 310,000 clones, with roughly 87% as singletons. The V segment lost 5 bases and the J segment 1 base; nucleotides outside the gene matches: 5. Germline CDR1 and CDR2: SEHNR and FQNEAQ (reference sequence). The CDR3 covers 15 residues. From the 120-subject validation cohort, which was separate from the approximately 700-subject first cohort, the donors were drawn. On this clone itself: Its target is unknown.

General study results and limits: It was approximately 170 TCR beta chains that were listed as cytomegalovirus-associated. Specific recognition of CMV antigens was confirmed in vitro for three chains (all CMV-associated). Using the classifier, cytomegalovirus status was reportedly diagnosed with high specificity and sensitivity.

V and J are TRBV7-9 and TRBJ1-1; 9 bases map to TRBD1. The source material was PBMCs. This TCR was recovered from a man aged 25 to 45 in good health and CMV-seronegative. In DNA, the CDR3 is TGTGCCAGCAGCCCCCTGGGACAGGGGAACACTGAAGCTTTCTTT. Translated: CASSPLGQGNTEAFF.